This note documents a single T cell receptor (beta chain) sequence. The entry originates in a study of control samples from healthy donors and cancer patients. Germline V gene data show CDR1 as SGHAT and CDR2 as FQNNGV. V gave up 3 bases and J gave up 5 bases; unmatched junction bases: 8. This CDR3 comprises 15 residues. Clones were read by immunoSEQ multiplex PCR, and TCRdb kept only the in-frame ones, dropping some. The sample lists about 130,000 clones; approximately 92% were seen once. This sequence joins TRBV11-2 and TRBJ2-3, with 7 bases fitting TRBD2. The origin of this receptor is a man at least 80 years old with head and neck cancer. Specimen: PBMCs. CDR3 loop: CASSFLAEMRDTQYF. The CDR3 region has the DNA TGTGCCAGCAGCTTCCTAGCGGAGATGAGAGATACGCAGTATTTT.